Below are 5 T cell receptor beta chains sequenced from a single sample in a study of post-analysis software for immune sequencing data. The TCR beta cDNA libraries carried unique molecular identifiers. One entry per CDR3 protein, called by TCRdb with MiXCR from the PCR reads. This sample yields almost 700,000 distinct CDR3 sequences, of which more than 50% are seen a single time; 11% belongs to the top ten. Study results and limitations: About five TRBV segments were more frequent in patients than controls; TRBV5-6, TRBV5-1 and TRBV20-1 belonged to this group.

These TCRs' antigens remain unknown. Sequences were obtained from blood. Receptor source: a girl aged 2 to 10 with multiple sclerosis.

V is TRBV7-9 and J is TRBJ1-5; 10 bases match TRBD1. V dropped 3 bases and J dropped 6; count of bases not matched to a gene: 5. This CDR3 has 15 amino acids. CDR1 SEHNR and CDR2 FQNEAQ come from the germline V gene (reference sequence). The CDR3 coding sequence is TGTGCCAGCAGCTTCTCGGGGGACAGGGGTCAGCCCCAGCATTTT. It codes for CASSFSGDRGQPQHF.

The chain links TRBV4-3 to TRBJ2-3, with 10 positions matching TRBD1. With V trimmed by 2 bases and J by 3 bases, 2 bases remained unmatched. Germline V lookup: CDR1 LGHNA, CDR2 YSLEER. The CDR3 has 15 amino acids. The CDR3 reads CASSQRGQGTDTQYF. As DNA, the CDR3 is TGCGCCAGCAGCCAAAGGGGACAGGGGACAGATACGCAGTATTTT.

The chain recombines TRBV7-9 with TRBJ2-1, with 8 positions matching TRBD2. Per germline, CDR1 SEHNR and CDR2 FQNEAQ (reference sequence). This CDR3 has 14 amino acids. The J segment lost 8 bases and the V segment lost 5 bases, leaving 8 bases of the junction unmatched. Here the CDR3 reads CASSLVGLGDEQFF. In DNA form, the CDR3 reads TGTGCCAGCAGCCTTGTGGGACTAGGCGATGAGCAGTTCTTC.

This chain uses TRBV9 with TRBJ2-3, with TRBD1 identical over 9 bases. Germline V CDR1 and CDR2: SGDLS, YYNGEE. Losses at the gene ends were 0 bases for V and 5 bases for J; bases not matched to a gene: 7. The CDR3 totals 16 residues. In nucleotides, the CDR3 is TGTGCCAGCAGCGTAGTAACCGGGACAGGGATAGATACGCAGTATTTT. It codes for CASSVVTGTGIDTQYF.

The chain uses TRBV12-3 or TRBV12-4 and TRBJ2-4; TRBD2 might be the D (6 bases). The CDR3 has 14 amino acids. Trimming removed 3 bases at V and 13 bases at J, with 19 bases between. The DNA for the CDR3 is TGTGCCAGCAGTTTTCCTAGCGATCAAGAGGCCCAGTACTTC. Translated: CASSFPSDQEAQYF.